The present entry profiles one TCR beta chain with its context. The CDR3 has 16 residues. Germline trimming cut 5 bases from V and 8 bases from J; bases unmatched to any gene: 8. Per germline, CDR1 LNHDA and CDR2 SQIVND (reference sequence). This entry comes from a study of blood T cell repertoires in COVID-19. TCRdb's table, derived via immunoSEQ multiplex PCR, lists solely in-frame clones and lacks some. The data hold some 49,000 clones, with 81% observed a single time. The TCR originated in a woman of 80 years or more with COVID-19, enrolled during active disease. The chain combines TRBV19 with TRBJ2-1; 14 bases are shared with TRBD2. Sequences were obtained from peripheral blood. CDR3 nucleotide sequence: TGTGCCAGTAGTGACGGGACTAGCGGGAGCACTTATGAGCAGTTCTTC. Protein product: CASSDGTSGSTYEQFF.